This is a list of T cell receptor beta chains from one sample in a study of cytomegalovirus exposure and HLA in healthy donors. Clones were read by immunoSEQ multiplex PCR, and TCRdb kept only the in-frame ones, dropping some. Of 55,000 to 75,000 clones in the sample, 95% were seen once. Specimen: PBMCs. The receptors originated from a woman aged 18-30 years in good health and CMV-seropositive. Both conserved end residues are part of each CDR3. A D gene is named only where the DNA matches it firmly. Rows give clone size only sometimes, using once, few, many, or a class for an expanded clone.

TRBD1,TRBV28,.,TRBJ2-7,TGTGCCAGCAGCGTTGGGGTAATGACAGGGGACCTCGAGCAGTACTTC,CASSVGVMTGDLEQYF
TRBD1,TRBV6-1,.,TRBJ2-1,TGTGCCAGCACCCAACAGGGGTCGTACAATGAGCAGTTCTTC,CASTQQGSYNEQFF
TRBD1,TRBV28,once,TRBJ1-3,TGTGCCAGCCGGGACAGGGTATTCGGAAACACCATATATTTT,CASRDRVFGNTIYF
TRBD1,TRBV5-6,.,TRBJ1-2,TGTGCCAGCAGCTTGGCGGGACAGAGACACGGTGGCTACACCTTC,CASSLAGQRHGGYTF
TRBD1,TRBV28,.,TRBJ2-3,TGTGCCAGCAGAAGTACAGGGGGTTGGGTTGGTACGCAGTATTTT,CASRSTGGWVGTQYF
TRBD1,TRBV5-4,.,TRBJ1-2,TGTGCCAGCAGCTCGAGGGACAGGGGGCGCTTCTACACCTTC,CASSSRDRGRFYTF
TRBD1,TRBV2,.,TRBJ2-4,TGTGCCAGCGCCCTATACCGGGACAGCAAAAACATTCAGTACTTC,CASALYRDSKNIQYF
TRBD1,TRBV28,.,TRBJ1-1,TGTGCCAGCAGACACCGACAGGGAAAGTGGAGTGAAGCTTTCTTT,CASRHRQGKWSEAFF
TRBD1,TRBV2,.,TRBJ1-1,TGTGCCAGCAGTGAATTTAATGGAGGACAGGGCGAAGCTTTCTTT,CASSEFNGGQGEAFF
.,TRBV9,.,TRBJ1-6,TGTGCCAGCAGCGTAGGGGAGAATTCACCCCTCCACTTT,CASSVGENSPLHF
.,TRBV27,once,TRBJ1-5,TGTGCCAGCAGTTTACAGGGCGGGAGGAGCAATCAGCCCCAGCATTTT,CASSLQGGRSNQPQHF
.,TRBV19,once,TRBJ1-5,TGTGCCAGTAGTCCCCGGGAGAATCAGCCCCAGCATTTT,CASSPRENQPQHF
.,TRBV28,.,TRBJ1-2,TGTGCCAGCAGTCCTCCCTCCCGTCAGGGCTACACCTTC,CASSPPSRQGYTF
TRBD1,TRBV11-2,.,TRBJ1-4,TGTGCCAGCAGCCTATTGTACAGGGGCCCTAATGAAAAACTGTTTTTT,CASSLLYRGPNEKLFF
TRBD1,TRBV28,.,TRBJ1-1,TGTGCCAGCGGACAGGAGATGAACACTGAAGCTTTCTTT,CASGQEMNTEAFF
.,TRBV5-6,.,TRBJ1-1,TGTGCCAGCAGCTTGGGACAGCTCCTTATGAACACTGAAGCTTTCTTT,CASSLGQLLMNTEAFF
TRBD2,TRBV6-6,.,TRBJ2-7,TGTGCCAGCAGTTTCCCTTCGGGGGGAACCTACGAGCAGTACTTC,CASSFPSGGTYEQYF
.,TRBV2,.,TRBJ2-5,TGTGCCAGCACGAAAGAGGGAGAGACCCAGTACTTC,CASTKEGETQYF
TRBD1,TRBV7-3,.,TRBJ2-7,TGTGCCAGCAGCTTAGGGGGACAGCGAACCTACGAGCAGTACTTC,CASSLGGQRTYEQYF
.,TRBV6-1,.,TRBJ1-5,TGTGCCAGCCTCAGGCCGACGGGCAATCAGCCCCAGCATTTT,CASLRPTGNQPQHF
.,TRBV5-1,.,TRBJ1-1,TGCGCCAGCAGCGTCGTGCCGGGAATGAACACTGAAGCTTTCTTT,CASSVVPGMNTEAFF
.,TRBV6-5,.,TRBJ1-1,TGTGCCAGCAGTTACTCGCTCAGGGCCAGGACTGAAGCTTTCTTT,CASSYSLRARTEAFF
.,TRBV20-1,.,TRBJ2-5,TGCAGTGCCAGCACTAGGGAGACCCAGTACTTC,CSASTRETQYF
TRBD2,TRBV11-2,.,TRBJ2-7,TGTGCCAGCAGCTCGGGAGGGTCTTGGACCTACGAGCAGTACTTC,CASSSGGSWTYEQYF
TRBD2,TRBV6-6,.,TRBJ2-7,TGTGCCAGCTCAACGGGGGGGGGCGAGCAGTACTTC,CASSTGGGEQYF